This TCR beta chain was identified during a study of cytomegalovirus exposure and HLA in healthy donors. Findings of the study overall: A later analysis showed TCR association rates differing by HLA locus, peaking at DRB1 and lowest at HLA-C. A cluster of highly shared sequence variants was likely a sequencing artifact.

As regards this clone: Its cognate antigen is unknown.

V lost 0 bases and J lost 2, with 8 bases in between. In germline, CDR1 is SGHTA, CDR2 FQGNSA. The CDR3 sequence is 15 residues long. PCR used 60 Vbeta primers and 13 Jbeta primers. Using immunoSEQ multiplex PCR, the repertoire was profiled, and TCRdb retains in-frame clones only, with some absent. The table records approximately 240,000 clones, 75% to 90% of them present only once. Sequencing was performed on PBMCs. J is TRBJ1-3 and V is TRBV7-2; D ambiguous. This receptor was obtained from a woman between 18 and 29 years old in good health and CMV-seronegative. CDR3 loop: CASSLAGETGNTIYF. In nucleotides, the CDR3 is TGTGCCAGCAGCTTAGCCGGGGAGACTGGAAACACCATATATTTT.